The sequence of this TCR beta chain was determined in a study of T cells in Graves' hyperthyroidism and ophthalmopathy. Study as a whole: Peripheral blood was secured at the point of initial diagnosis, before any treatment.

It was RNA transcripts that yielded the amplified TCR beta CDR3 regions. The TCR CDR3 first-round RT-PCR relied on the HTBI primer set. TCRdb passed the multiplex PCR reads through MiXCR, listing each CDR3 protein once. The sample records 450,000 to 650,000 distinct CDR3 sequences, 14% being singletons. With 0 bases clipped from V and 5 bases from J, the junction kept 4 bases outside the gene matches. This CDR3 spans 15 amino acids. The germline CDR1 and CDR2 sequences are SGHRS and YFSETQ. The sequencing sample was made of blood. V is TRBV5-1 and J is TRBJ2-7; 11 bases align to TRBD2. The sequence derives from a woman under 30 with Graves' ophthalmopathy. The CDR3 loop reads CASSLGLAGYDEQYF. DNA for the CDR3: TGCGCCAGCAGCTTGGGACTAGCGGGGTACGACGAGCAGTACTTC.